Detailed here is one TCR beta chain. Its antigen is as yet unknown. These data come from a study of cytomegalovirus exposure and HLA in healthy donors. The study, taken as a whole, reports: The authors later found TCR association rates varying by HLA locus, with DRB1 most and HLA-C fewest. When a later analysis compared HLA-associated TCR beta chains with equally common others, the HLA-associated chains turned out to be more clonally expanded and to have lower generation probabilities.

Primers for the PCR totalled 60 Vbeta and 13 Jbeta. Sequenced by immunoSEQ multiplex PCR; TCRdb stores in-frame clones only, minus some. The sample includes approximately 200,000 clones, almost 75% of them seen just once. Trimming removed 10 bases from V and 3 bases from J; junction bases left unmatched: 6. The CDR3 has 13 residues. Germline V lookup: CDR1 ENHRY, CDR2 SYGVKD. The chain couples TRBV10-3 to TRBJ1-2; 9 nucleotides match TRBD1. The receptor's source is a woman between 25 and 40 years old in good health and CMV-seropositive. The sample comprised PBMCs. Here the CDR3 DNA reads TGTGCCACCTGGGACAGGGCGGACTATGGCTACACCTTC. Translation: CATWDRADYGYTF.